This TCR beta chain emerged from a study of blood T cell repertoires in COVID-19. Study-wide context: Sites across the United States, Italy and Spain contributed samples from acute and convalescent COVID-19.

Germline CDR1 SGHVS, CDR2 FQNEAQ. The CDR3 runs to 17 residues. Trimming cost V 7 bases and J 0 bases; bases outside gene matches: 4. In the original processing: Amplification of reference gene primers was used by the study to estimate nucleated cell counts. Using immunoSEQ multiplex PCR, the repertoire was profiled, and TCRdb retains in-frame clones only, with some absent. The DNA gave D and trimming, while V, J and clone size come from that table. This sample has approximately 81,000 clones, with about 89% found just once. Assignments of participants to cohorts depended upon their own reported clinical history.

This TCR derives from a woman aged 50 to 60 with acute COVID-19. The V and J genes are TRBV7-8 and TRBJ2-1; the match to TRBD2 covers 15 bases. The sequenced material came from PBMCs or T cells enriched from blood (not recorded which). CDR3 nucleotide sequence: TGTGCCAGCACTGGACTAGCGGGAGGGTTCTCCTACAATGAGCAGTTCTTC. Translation gives CASTGLAGGFSYNEQFF.